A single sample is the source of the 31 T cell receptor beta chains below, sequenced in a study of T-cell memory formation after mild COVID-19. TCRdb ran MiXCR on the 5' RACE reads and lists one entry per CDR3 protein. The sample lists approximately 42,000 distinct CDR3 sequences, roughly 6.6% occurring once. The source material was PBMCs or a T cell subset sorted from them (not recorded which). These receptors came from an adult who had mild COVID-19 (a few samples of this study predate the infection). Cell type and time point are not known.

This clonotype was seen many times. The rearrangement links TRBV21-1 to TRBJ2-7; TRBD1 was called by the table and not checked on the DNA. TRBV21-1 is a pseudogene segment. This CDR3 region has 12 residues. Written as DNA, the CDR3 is TGTGCCAGCACCGGGCTCTCCTACGAGCAGTACTTC. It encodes CASTGLSYEQYF.

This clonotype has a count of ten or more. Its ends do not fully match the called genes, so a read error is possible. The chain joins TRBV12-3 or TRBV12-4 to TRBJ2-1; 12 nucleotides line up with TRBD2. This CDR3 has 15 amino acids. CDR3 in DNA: TGTGCCAGCAGTATAGCTAGCGGGGGGGCCCATGAGCAGTTCTTC. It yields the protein CASSIASGGAHEQFF.

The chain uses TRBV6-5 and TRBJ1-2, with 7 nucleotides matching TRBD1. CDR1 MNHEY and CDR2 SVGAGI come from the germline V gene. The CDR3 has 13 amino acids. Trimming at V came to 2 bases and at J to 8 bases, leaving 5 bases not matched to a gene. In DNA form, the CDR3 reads TGTGCCAGCAGTTACCGACAGGGAGGAGGCTACACCTTC. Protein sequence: CASSYRQGGGYTF.

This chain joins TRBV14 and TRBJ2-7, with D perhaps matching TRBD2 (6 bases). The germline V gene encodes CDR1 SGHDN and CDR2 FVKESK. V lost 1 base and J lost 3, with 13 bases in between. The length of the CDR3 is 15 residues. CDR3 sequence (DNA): TGTGCCAGCAGCCAAGTCGGTAGCGGAAACTACGAGCAGTACTTC. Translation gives CASSQVGSGNYEQYF.

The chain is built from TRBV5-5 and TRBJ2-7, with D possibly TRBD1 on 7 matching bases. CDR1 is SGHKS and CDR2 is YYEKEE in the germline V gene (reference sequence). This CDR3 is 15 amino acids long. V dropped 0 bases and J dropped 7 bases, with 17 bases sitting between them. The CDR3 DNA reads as TGTGCCAGCAGCTTGGACCCAGGGGGGATGCGGGAGCAGTACTTC. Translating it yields CASSLDPGGMREQYF. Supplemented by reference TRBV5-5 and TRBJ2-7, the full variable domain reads DAGVTQSPTHLIKTRGQQVTLRCSPISGHKSVSWYQQVLGQGPQFIFQYYEKEERGRGNFPDRFSARQFPNYSSELNVNALLLGDSALYLCASSLDPGGMREQYFGPGTRLTVT.

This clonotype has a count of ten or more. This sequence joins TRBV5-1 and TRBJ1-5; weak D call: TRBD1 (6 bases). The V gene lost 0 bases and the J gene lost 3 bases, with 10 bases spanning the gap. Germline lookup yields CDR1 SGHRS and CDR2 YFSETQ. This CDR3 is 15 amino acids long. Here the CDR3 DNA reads TGCGCCAGCAGCTTGGAGGGGGGAAACAATCAGCCCCAGCATTTT. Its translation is CASSLEGGNNQPQHF.

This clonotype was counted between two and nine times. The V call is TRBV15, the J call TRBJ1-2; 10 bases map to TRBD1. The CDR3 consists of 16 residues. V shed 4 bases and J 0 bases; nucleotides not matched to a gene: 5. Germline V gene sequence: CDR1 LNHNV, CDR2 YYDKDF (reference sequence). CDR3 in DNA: TGTGCCACCAGCACGACAGGGGGCATTACTAACTATGGCTACACCTTC. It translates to CATSTTGGITNYGYTF.

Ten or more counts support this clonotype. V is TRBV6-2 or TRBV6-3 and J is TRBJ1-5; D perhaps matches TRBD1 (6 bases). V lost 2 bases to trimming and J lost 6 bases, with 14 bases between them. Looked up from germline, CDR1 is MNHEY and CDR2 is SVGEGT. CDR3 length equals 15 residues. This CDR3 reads CASSYTTGYGQPQHF. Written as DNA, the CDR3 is TGTGCCAGCAGTTACACAACAGGGTATGGTCAGCCCCAGCATTTT.

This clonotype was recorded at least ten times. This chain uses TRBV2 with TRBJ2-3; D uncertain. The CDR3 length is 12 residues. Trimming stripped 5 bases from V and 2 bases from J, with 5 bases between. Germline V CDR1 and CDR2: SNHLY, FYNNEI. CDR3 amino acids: CASSSLTDTQYF. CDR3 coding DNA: TGTGCCAGCAGTTCACTCACAGATACGCAGTATTTT. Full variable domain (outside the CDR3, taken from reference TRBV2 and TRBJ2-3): EPEVTQTPSHQVTQMGQEVILRCVPISNHLYFYWYRQILGQKVEFLVSFYNNEISEKSEIFDDQFSVERPDGSNFTLKIRSTKLEDSAMYFCASSSLTDTQYFGPGTRLTVL.

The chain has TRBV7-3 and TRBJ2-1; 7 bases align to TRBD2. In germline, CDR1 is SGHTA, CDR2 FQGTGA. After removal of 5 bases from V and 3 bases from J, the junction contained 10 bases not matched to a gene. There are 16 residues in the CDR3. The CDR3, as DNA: TGTGCCAGCAGCCCGAACACGGGAGGCTTCTACAATGAGCAGTTCTTC. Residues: CASSPNTGGFYNEQFF.

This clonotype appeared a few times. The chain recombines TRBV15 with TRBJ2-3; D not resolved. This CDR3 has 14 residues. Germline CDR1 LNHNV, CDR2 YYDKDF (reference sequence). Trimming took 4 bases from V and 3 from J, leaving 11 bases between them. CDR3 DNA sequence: TGTGCCACCAGCATCAAGGTTATAACAGATACGCAGTATTTT. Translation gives CATSIKVITDTQYF.

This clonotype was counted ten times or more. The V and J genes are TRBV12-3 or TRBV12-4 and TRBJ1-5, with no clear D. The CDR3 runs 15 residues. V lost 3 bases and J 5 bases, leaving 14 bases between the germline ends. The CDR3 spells CASSFRAQYDQPQHF. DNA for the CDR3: TGTGCCAGCAGTTTTAGGGCACAATACGATCAGCCCCAGCATTTT.

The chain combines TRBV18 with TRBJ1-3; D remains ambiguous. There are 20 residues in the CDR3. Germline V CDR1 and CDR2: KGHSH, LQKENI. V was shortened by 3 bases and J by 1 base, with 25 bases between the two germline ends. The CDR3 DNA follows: TGTGCCAGCTCACCCCAGGCGTCACCTATCCTTGCAGAGTCTGGAAACACCATATATTTT. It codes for CASSPQASPILAESGNTIYF.

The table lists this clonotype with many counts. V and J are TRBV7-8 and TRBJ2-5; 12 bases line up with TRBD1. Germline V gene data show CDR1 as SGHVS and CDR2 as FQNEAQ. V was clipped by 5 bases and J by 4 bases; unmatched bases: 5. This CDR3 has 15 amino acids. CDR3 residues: CASSPRDRGRETQYF. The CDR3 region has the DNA TGTGCCAGCAGCCCCCGGGACAGGGGGCGAGAGACCCAGTACTTC.

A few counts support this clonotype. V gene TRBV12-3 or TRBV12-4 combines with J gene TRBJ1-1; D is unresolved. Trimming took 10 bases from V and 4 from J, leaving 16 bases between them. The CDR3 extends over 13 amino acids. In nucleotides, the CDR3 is TGTGCCACGGGGAGTGAGATGGGCACTGAAGCTTTCTTT. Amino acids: CATGSEMGTEAFF.

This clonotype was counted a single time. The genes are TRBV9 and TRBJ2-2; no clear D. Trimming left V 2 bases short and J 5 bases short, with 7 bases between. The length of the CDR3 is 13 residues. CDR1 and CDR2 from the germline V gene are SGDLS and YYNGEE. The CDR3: CASSVTGTGELFF. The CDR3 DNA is TGTGCCAGCAGCGTGACTGGAACCGGGGAGCTGTTTTTT.

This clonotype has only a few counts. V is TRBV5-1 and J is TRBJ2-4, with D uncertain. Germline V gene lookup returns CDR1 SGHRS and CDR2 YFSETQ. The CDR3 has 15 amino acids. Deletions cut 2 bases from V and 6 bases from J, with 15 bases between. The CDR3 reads CASSLGSGVGNIQYF. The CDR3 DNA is TGCGCCAGCAGCTTAGGTTCTGGGGTGGGAAACATTCAGTACTTC.

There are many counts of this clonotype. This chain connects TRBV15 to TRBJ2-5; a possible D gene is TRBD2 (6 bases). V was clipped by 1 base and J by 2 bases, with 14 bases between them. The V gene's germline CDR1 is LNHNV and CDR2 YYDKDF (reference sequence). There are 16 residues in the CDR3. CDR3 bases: TGTGCCACCAGCAGAGGATCTAGCGCCGATCAAGAGACCCAGTACTTC. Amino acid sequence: CATSRGSSADQETQYF.

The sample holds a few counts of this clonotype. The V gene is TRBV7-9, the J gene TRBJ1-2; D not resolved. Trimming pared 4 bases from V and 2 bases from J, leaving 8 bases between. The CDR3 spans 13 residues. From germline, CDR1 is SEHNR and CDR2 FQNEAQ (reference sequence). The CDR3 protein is CASSSGRNYGYTF. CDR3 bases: TGTGCCAGCAGCTCCGGGAGGAACTATGGCTACACCTTC. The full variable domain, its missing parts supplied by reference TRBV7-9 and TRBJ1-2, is DTGVSQNPRHKITKRGQNVTFRCDPISEHNRLYWYRQTLGQGPEFLTYFQNEAQLEKSRLLSDRFSAERPKGSFSTLEIQRTEQGDSAMYLCASSSGRNYGYTFGSGTRLTVV.

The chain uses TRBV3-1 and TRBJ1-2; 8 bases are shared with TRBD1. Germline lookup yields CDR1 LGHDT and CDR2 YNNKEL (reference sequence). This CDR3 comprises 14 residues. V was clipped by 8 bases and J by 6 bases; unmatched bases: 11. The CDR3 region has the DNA TGTGCCAGCCGATACCTGGACAGGGCCCATGGCTACACCTTC. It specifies CASRYLDRAHGYTF.

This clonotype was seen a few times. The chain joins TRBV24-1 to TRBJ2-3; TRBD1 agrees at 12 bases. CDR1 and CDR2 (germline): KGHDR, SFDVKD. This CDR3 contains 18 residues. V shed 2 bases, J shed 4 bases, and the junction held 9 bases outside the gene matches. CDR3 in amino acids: CATSDWGQGAPGADTQYF. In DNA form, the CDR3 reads TGTGCCACCAGTGATTGGGGACAGGGGGCGCCAGGGGCAGATACGCAGTATTTT.

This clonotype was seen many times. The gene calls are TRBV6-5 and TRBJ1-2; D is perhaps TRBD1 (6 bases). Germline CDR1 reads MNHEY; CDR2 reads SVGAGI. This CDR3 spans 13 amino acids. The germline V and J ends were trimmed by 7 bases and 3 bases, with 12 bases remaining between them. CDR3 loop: CASKRGQYYGYTF. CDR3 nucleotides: TGTGCCAGCAAGCGAGGACAGTACTATGGCTACACCTTC.

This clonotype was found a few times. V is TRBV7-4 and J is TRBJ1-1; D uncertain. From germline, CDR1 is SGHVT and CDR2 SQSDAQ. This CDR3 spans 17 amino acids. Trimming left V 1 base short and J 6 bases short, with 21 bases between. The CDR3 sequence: CASSLGRSRVEGSEAFF. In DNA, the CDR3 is TGTGCCAGCAGCTTAGGTCGAAGTCGGGTGGAAGGATCTGAAGCTTTCTTT.

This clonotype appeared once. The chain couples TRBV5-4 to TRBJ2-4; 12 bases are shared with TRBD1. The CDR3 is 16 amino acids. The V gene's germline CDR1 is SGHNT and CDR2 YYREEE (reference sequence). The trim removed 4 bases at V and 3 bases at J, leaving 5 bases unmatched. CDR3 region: CASSQGQGACKNIQYF. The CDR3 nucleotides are TGTGCCAGCAGCCAGGGACAGGGGGCGTGCAAAAACATTCAGTACTTC.

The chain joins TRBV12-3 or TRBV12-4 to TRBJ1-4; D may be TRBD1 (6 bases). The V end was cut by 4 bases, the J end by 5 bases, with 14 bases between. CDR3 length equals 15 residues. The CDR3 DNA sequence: TGTGCCAGCAGTTCCGCAGGGGCGGGAAATGAAAAACTGTTTTTT. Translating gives CASSSAGAGNEKLFF.

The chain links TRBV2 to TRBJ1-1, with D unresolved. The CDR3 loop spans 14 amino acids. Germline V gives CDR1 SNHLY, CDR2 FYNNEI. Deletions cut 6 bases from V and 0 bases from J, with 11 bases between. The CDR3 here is CASRKEMLNTEAFF. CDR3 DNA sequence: TGTGCCAGCAGGAAAGAAATGCTGAACACTGAAGCTTTCTTT.

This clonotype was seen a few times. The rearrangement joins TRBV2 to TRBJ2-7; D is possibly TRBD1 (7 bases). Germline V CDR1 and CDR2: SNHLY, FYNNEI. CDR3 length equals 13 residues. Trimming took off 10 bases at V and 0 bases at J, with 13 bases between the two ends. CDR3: CATRQGLSYEQYF. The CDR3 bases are TGTGCCACTAGACAGGGACTCTCCTACGAGCAGTACTTC.

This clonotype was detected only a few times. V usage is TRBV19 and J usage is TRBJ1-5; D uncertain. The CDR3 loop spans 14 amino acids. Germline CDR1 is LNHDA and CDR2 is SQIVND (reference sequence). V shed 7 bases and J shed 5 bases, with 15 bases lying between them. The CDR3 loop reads CASTTINGDQPQHF. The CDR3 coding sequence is TGTGCCAGTACCACAATTAATGGTGATCAGCCCCAGCATTTT.

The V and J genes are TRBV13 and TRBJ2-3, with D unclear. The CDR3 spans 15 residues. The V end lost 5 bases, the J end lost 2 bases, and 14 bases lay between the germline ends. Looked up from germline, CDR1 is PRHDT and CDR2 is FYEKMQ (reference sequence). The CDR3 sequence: CASSLRMAYTDTQYF. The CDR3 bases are TGTGCCAGCAGCCTGCGGATGGCCTACACAGATACGCAGTATTTT.

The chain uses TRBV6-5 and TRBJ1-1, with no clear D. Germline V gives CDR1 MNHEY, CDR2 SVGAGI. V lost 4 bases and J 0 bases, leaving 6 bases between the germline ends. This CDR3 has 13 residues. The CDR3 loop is CASSSRVNTEAFF. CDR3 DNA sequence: TGTGCCAGCAGTTCTCGGGTGAACACTGAAGCTTTCTTT.

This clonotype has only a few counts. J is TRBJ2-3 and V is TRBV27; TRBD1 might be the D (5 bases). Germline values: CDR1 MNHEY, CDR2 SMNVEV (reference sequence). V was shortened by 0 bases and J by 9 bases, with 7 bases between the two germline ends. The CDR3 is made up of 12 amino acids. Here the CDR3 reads CASSLSQGTQYF. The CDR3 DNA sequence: TGTGCCAGCAGTTTATCTCAGGGAACGCAGTATTTT.